Only a few counts were recorded for the clone carrying this T cell receptor (beta chain). What it binds is unknown. This sample stems from a study of T cell repertoires in cytomegalovirus infection. Turning to the study itself: Indications came from public TCR beta signatures; they pointed to CMV infection and to a matching HLA type.

MiXCR was run by TCRdb on the reads, yielding one entry per CDR3 protein. The sample includes about 47,000 distinct CDR3 sequences, roughly 21% of them seen just once. This TCR was recovered from a human donor in good health (CMV status not recorded). Some clones in this sample may be carry-over from other donors' samples. The sequencing here drew on CD8+ T cells from cultured PBMCs, taken from culture after CMV antigen stimulation.

The chain's CDR3 is CASSLRNGYTF. In DNA, the CDR3 is TGTGCCAGCAGCTTACGAAATGGCTACACCTTC. The V and J genes are TRBV7-4 and TRBJ1-2; D gene unclear. The length of the CDR3 is 11 residues. Trimming pared 2 bases from V and 6 bases from J, leaving 4 bases between. From germline, CDR1 is SGHVT and CDR2 SQSDAQ.